What follows are 27 T cell receptor beta chains derived from one specimen sequenced in a study of blood T cell repertoires in COVID-19. The table came from immunoSEQ multiplex PCR; TCRdb's copy has only in-frame clones and leaves some out. The sample consists of 310,000 or so clones, 87% of them appearing once. What was sequenced was peripheral blood. These receptors originate from a woman between 45 and 60 years old who had recovered from COVID-19.

The V and J genes are TRBV27 and TRBJ1-6; 10 nucleotides match TRBD1. J was trimmed by 7 bases and V by 4 bases; bases with no gene match: 1. The CDR3 spans 14 residues. The germline V gene has CDR1 MNHEY and CDR2 SMNVEV (reference sequence). This CDR3 is CASSWDRGNSPLHF. CDR3 DNA: TGTGCCAGCAGTTGGGACAGGGGAAATTCACCCCTCCACTTT.

The J gene is TRBJ1-1, the V gene TRBV28; 8 nucleotides align to TRBD1. CDR1 and CDR2 (germline): MDHEN, SYDVKM. The V and J ends lost 6 bases and 5 bases, in that order; junction bases with no gene match: 5. This CDR3 comprises 13 residues. The DNA of the CDR3 is TGTGCCAGCAGGGACAGGGAGAGAACTGAAGCTTTCTTT. Protein product: CASRDRERTEAFF.

V and J are TRBV6-2 or TRBV6-3 and TRBJ2-7; no clear D. Trimming took 0 bases from V and 2 from J, leaving 17 bases between them. The CDR3 length is 17 residues. Germline CDR1 and CDR2: MNHEY and SVGEGT. The DNA for the CDR3 is TGTGCCAGCAGTTACTCGGGTTCGACAATCAACCCCTACGAGCAGTACTTC. Protein: CASSYSGSTINPYEQYF.

The chain combines TRBV5-1 with TRBJ1-1, with D possibly matching TRBD1 (5 bases). CDR3 length equals 14 residues. Germline CDR1 SGHRS, CDR2 YFSETQ. With 0 bases removed from V and 4 bases from J, the gap between germline ends came to 10 bases. The DNA of the CDR3 is TGCGCCAGCAGCTTGGAAGGGGCTGGCACTGAAGCTTTCTTT. Protein: CASSLEGAGTEAFF.

J is TRBJ2-3 and V is TRBV19; 12 bases map to TRBD2. The CDR3 has 15 amino acids. Unmatched junction bases numbered 9, after V lost 8 bases and J lost 6 bases. From germline, CDR1 is LNHDA and CDR2 SQIVND (reference sequence). CDR3 DNA sequence: TGTGCCAGTGGACGGACTAGCGGGGTTATGGATACGCAGTATTTT. Protein product: CASGRTSGVMDTQYF.

The chain employs TRBV5-6 and TRBJ2-3; TRBD2 matches 8 bases. Germline trimming cut 5 bases from V and 2 bases from J; bases unmatched to any gene: 10. This CDR3 comprises 16 residues. Germline CDR1 SGHDT, CDR2 YYEEEE. The CDR3 here is CASSTMARGVTDTQYF. In DNA, the CDR3 is TGTGCCAGCAGTACAATGGCGCGGGGGGTCACAGATACGCAGTATTTT.

Written as DNA, the CDR3 is TGTGCCTGGAGTGGACAGGGGGCTAGTCAGCCCCAGCATTTT. It specifies CAWSGQGASQPQHF. The chain employs TRBV30 and TRBJ1-5; the match to TRBD1 covers 10 bases. Germline V gene data show CDR1 as GTSNPN and CDR2 as SVGIG (reference sequence). The V and J ends lost 1 base and 6 bases, in that order; junction bases with no gene match: 3. The CDR3 length is 14 residues.

In DNA, the CDR3 is TGCGCCAGCAGCTCGGGACAGATCACAGATACGCAGTATTTT. Amino acid sequence: CASSSGQITDTQYF. The rearrangement uses TRBV5-1 and TRBJ2-3; 7 nucleotides agree with TRBD1. The CDR3 consists of 14 residues. Losses at the gene ends were 3 bases for V and 2 bases for J; bases not matched to a gene: 3. Germline V CDR1 and CDR2: SGHRS, YFSETQ.

This chain joins TRBV28 and TRBJ2-2, with unresolved D. Between the trimmed V and J ends, which lost 7 bases and 0 bases, there was a span of 21 bases. This CDR3 region has 18 residues. Per germline, CDR1 MDHEN and CDR2 SYDVKM. As DNA, the CDR3 is TGTGCCAGCACTTTCGACAAAGTCTTACTCTCGAACACCGGGGAGCTGTTTTTT. Residues: CASTFDKVLLSNTGELFF.

The chain links TRBV25-1 to TRBJ1-5; D uncertain. The CDR3 consists of 14 residues. CDR1 and CDR2 (germline): MGHDK, SYGVNS. V was clipped by 3 bases and J by 3 bases, with 9 bases between them. The CDR3 sequence: CASSESRSNQPQHF. CDR3 coding DNA: TGTGCCAGCAGTGAGAGTCGATCCAATCAGCCCCAGCATTTT.

The J gene is TRBJ1-2, the V gene TRBV7-9, with TRBD1 matching over 12 bases. Germline lookup yields CDR1 SEHNR and CDR2 FQNEAQ (reference sequence). V dropped 5 bases and J dropped 6; count of bases not matched to a gene: 4. The length of the CDR3 is 14 residues. The CDR3 sequence: CASSAGTGGDGYTF. The CDR3 DNA reads as TGTGCCAGCAGCGCCGGGACAGGGGGCGATGGCTACACCTTC.

This chain uses TRBV7-9 with TRBJ2-7; D possibly corresponds to TRBD1 (6 bases). The CDR3 has 15 amino acids. Between the trimmed V and J ends, which lost 3 bases and 5 bases, there was a span of 17 bases. The germline V gene encodes CDR1 SEHNR and CDR2 FQNEAQ (reference sequence). CDR3 bases: TGTGCCAGCAGCTTGACTCAGGGGTTGAAACACGAGCAGTACTTC. Translated, it gives CASSLTQGLKHEQYF.

The chain joins TRBV30 to TRBJ2-5; a weak D match, TRBD2 (5 bases). CDR1 and CDR2 (germline): GTSNPN, SVGIG (reference sequence). The CDR3 is 15 residues long. With 0 bases removed from V and 0 bases from J, the gap between germline ends came to 11 bases. The DNA for the CDR3 is TGTGCCTGGAGTGTTCTTAGCGCCTACCAAGAGACCCAGTACTTC. Translating it yields CAWSVLSAYQETQYF.

The chain couples TRBV7-6 to TRBJ1-2; D is uncertain. Germline CDR1 reads SGHVS; CDR2 reads FNYEAQ. The CDR3 has 14 amino acids. V was pared by 5 bases and J by 5 bases, with 15 bases between. In nucleotides, the CDR3 is TGTGCCAGCAGCCCGGGTGGGTCTGTATATGGCTACACCTTC. It specifies CASSPGGSVYGYTF. Full variable domain (outside the CDR3, taken from reference TRBV7-6 and TRBJ1-2): GAGVSQSPRYKVTKRGQDVALRCDPISGHVSLYWYRQALGQGPEFLTYFNYEAQQDKSGLPNDRFSAERPEGSISTLTIQRTEQRDSAMYRCASSPGGSVYGYTFGSGTRLTVV.

This clone was found a few times. The V call is TRBV7-9, the J call TRBJ1-2, with D hard to call. Germline V CDR1 and CDR2: SEHNR, FQNEAQ (reference sequence). V was clipped by 5 bases and J by 6 bases, with 10 bases between them. There are 12 residues in the CDR3. CDR3 protein: CASSPGRHGYTF. CDR3 sequence (DNA): TGTGCCAGCAGCCCGGGGAGACATGGCTACACCTTC.

This chain links TRBV6-2 or TRBV6-3 with TRBJ1-2; TRBD1 might be the D (6 bases). The CDR3 is 14 amino acids. V gave up 3 bases and J gave up 5 bases, with 13 bases separating them. Germline V gene lookup returns CDR1 MNHEY and CDR2 SVGEGT. The CDR3 loop reads CASSYVGAKYGYTF. CDR3 DNA: TGTGCCAGCAGTTATGTGGGGGCGAAGTATGGCTACACCTTC.

The chain employs TRBV7-2 and TRBJ1-5; maybe TRBD1 (5 bases). The CDR3 totals 15 residues. Trimming left V 0 bases short and J 2 bases short, with 8 bases between. CDR1 and CDR2 (germline): SGHTA, FQGNSA. CDR3 DNA: TGTGCCAGCAGCTTAGCTACAGGCGGCAATCAGCCCCAGCATTTT. Protein sequence: CASSLATGGNQPQHF.

The V and J genes are TRBV6-5 and TRBJ1-2; D gene ambiguous. The V gene lost 0 bases and the J gene lost 5 bases, with 16 bases spanning the gap. Germline values: CDR1 MNHEY, CDR2 SVGAGI. The CDR3 sequence is 16 residues long. The CDR3 DNA is TGTGCCAGCAGTTACTCGATTAGGCAGGCCTTTTATGGCTACACCTTC. It yields the protein CASSYSIRQAFYGYTF.

The rearrangement links TRBV28 to TRBJ2-3, with 9 bases that match TRBD2. CDR1 is MDHEN and CDR2 is SYDVKM in the germline V gene. Trimming removed 1 base from V and 3 bases from J; junction bases left unmatched: 5. The length of the CDR3 is 16 residues. This CDR3 reads CASSLLNAGGTDTQYF. DNA of the CDR3: TGTGCCAGCAGTTTATTGAATGCGGGAGGGACAGATACGCAGTATTTT.

This chain joins TRBV19 and TRBJ1-4, with 9 positions matching TRBD1. The CDR3 length is 14 residues. Per germline, CDR1 LNHDA and CDR2 SQIVND (reference sequence). Trimming took 6 bases from V and 7 from J; bases not matched to a gene: 6. The CDR3 here is CASRKQGAIEKLFF. The CDR3 bases are TGTGCCAGTAGGAAACAGGGGGCTATTGAAAAACTGTTTTTT.

J is TRBJ1-2 and V is TRBV7-2; possible D gene TRBD1, 6 bases. Trimming shortened V by 4 bases and J by 4 bases, and 13 bases separated the two germline ends. The V gene's germline CDR1 is SGHTA and CDR2 FQGNSA. This CDR3 comprises 14 residues. The CDR3 region has the DNA TGTGCCAGCAGCTCTTCACAGGGTGGCTATGGCTACACCTTC. The encoded protein is CASSSSQGGYGYTF.

The sample holds one count of this clone. This sequence joins TRBV5-1 and TRBJ1-2, with D uncertain. Deletions cut 5 bases from V and 4 bases from J, with 24 bases between. The length of the CDR3 is 17 residues. Per germline, CDR1 SGHRS and CDR2 YFSETQ. The CDR3 sequence: CASSFGKVDGSRYGYTF. The CDR3 region has the DNA TGCGCCAGCAGTTTTGGTAAGGTTGACGGGTCCCGCTATGGCTACACCTTC.

The rearrangement joins TRBV6-5 to TRBJ1-4, with D uncertain. This CDR3 is 15 amino acids long. Between the trimmed V and J ends, which lost 9 bases and 1 base, there was a span of 15 bases. Per germline, CDR1 MNHEY and CDR2 SVGAGI. The CDR3 region is CASMEGWGTNEKLFF. The CDR3 region has the DNA TGTGCCAGTATGGAGGGATGGGGAACTAATGAAAAACTGTTTTTT.

V is TRBV9 and J is TRBJ2-2, with a tentative D call TRBD2 (6 bases). Germline CDR1 reads SGDLS; CDR2 reads YYNGEE. The CDR3 has 15 amino acids. V was cut by 3 bases and J by 6 bases, with 15 bases left in between. The DNA of the CDR3 is TGTGCCAGCAGCGAGGCGGGGCCGGTAGCCGGGGAGCTGTTTTTT. Amino acids: CASSEAGPVAGELFF.

This clone appeared once. This sequence joins TRBV19 and TRBJ1-1; D possibly corresponds to TRBD1 (6 bases). This CDR3 has 13 amino acids. Trimming stripped 5 bases from V and 9 bases from J, with 16 bases between. The germline CDR1 and CDR2 sequences are LNHDA and SQIVND (reference sequence). CDR3 nucleotide sequence: TGTGCCAGTAGTGGGAACACACAGGGAAAAGCTTTCTTT. Amino acid sequence: CASSGNTQGKAFF.

The rearrangement joins TRBV27 to TRBJ1-2; TRBD1 might be the D (5 bases). Trimming pared 5 bases from V and 9 bases from J, leaving 19 bases between. Looked up from germline, CDR1 is MNHEY and CDR2 is SMNVEV (reference sequence). The CDR3 loop spans 14 amino acids. The CDR3 nucleotides read TGTGCCAGCAGTCCGAGACAGACCTCCTCACGCTACACCTTC. Translated, it gives CASSPRQTSSRYTF.

V and J are TRBV5-1 and TRBJ2-3; unclear D gene. The CDR3 sequence is 15 residues long. With 0 bases removed from V and 4 bases from J, the gap between germline ends came to 12 bases. CDR1 and CDR2 (germline): SGHRS, YFSETQ. The CDR3 DNA sequence: TGCGCCAGCAGCTTGGCTGGTCTTACATCAGATACGCAGTATTTT. Protein sequence: CASSLAGLTSDTQYF.